Below, 27 T cell receptor beta chains from the same sample are listed, as sequenced in a study of cytomegalovirus exposure and HLA in healthy donors. 13 Jbeta primers and 60 Vbeta primers were used for the PCR. Sequencing was performed with immunoSEQ multiplex PCR; in TCRdb, only in-frame clones are kept and a portion is missing. The table shows under 150,000 clones, with roughly 80% occurring only once. Sequences were obtained from PBMCs. The receptors shown here come from a woman aged 60-70 years in good health and CMV-seronegative.

The J gene is TRBJ2-1, the V gene TRBV6-1; 7 bases are shared with TRBD1. Germline V lookup: CDR1 MNHNS, CDR2 SASEGT. Unmatched junction bases numbered 0, after V lost 6 bases and J lost 7 bases. The CDR3 has 11 residues. The CDR3 DNA is TGTGCCAGCAGACAGGGGAATGAGCAGTTCTTC. The encoded protein is CASRQGNEQFF.

The chain couples TRBV19 to TRBJ2-5, with D possibly matching TRBD2 (6 bases). The ends were cut back, 3 bases at V and 5 bases at J, with 13 bases in the middle. CDR3 size: 14 residues. Per germline, CDR1 LNHDA and CDR2 SQIVND (reference sequence). CDR3 protein: CASSIMAGMETQYF. CDR3 coding DNA: TGTGCCAGTAGTATTATGGCGGGGATGGAGACCCAGTACTTC. Complete variable domain (other parts from reference TRBV19 and TRBJ2-5): DGGITQSPKYLFRKEGQNVTLSCEQNLNHDAMYWYRQDPGQGLRLIYYSQIVNDFQKGDIAEGYSVSREKKESFPLTVTSAQKNPTAFYLCASSIMAGMETQYFGPGTRLLVL.

The chain uses TRBV6-5 and TRBJ2-1, with 7 bases lining up with TRBD1. J gave up 3 bases and V 6 bases, and 8 bases lay outside the gene matches. CDR1 MNHEY and CDR2 SVGAGI come from the germline V gene. This CDR3 comprises 15 residues. As DNA, the CDR3 is TGTGCCAGCAGCCCAGACAGGGCGGGCTACAATGAGCAGTTCTTC. It specifies CASSPDRAGYNEQFF.

This CDR3 reads CARKLGLFNYGYTF. CDR3 nucleotides: TGTGCCAGGAAACTTGGGCTCTTTAACTATGGCTACACCTTC. The rearrangement links TRBV6-5 to TRBJ1-2; D gene uncertain. The CDR3 length is 14 residues. In germline, CDR1 is MNHEY, CDR2 SVGAGI. V shed 9 bases and J shed 1 base, with 15 bases lying between them.

The chain joins TRBV19 to TRBJ1-2; 8 nucleotides line up with TRBD1. Germline assignment: CDR1 LNHDA and CDR2 SQIVND (reference sequence). The CDR3 is 13 residues long. The V segment lost 2 bases and the J segment 7 bases; nucleotides outside the gene matches: 3. The CDR3 nucleotides read TGTGCCAGTAGTATACCTGACAGGGGTGGCTACACCTTC. The encoded protein is CASSIPDRGGYTF.

As concerns this clone: The junction and the germline gene differ at one end; a read error may be behind it. The chain recombines TRBV7-7 with TRBJ2-5, with 10 nucleotides matching TRBD2. Germline assignment: CDR1 SSHAT and CDR2 FNYEAQ (reference sequence). This CDR3 has 15 amino acids. CDR3 in DNA: TGTGCTAGCAGCAGCAGCGGGGGGGGCCGAGAGACCCAGTACTTC. It yields the protein CASSSSGGGRETQYF.

This sequence joins TRBV28 and TRBJ2-5; tentative D call: TRBD2 (6 bases). The CDR3 has 14 amino acids. The germline V gene has CDR1 MDHEN and CDR2 SYDVKM. Trimming took 5 bases from V and 4 from J, leaving 14 bases between them. CDR3 sequence (DNA): TGTGCCAGCAGTCCGCGGGTGGGGGGAGAGACCCAGTACTTC. Amino acid sequence: CASSPRVGGETQYF. The whole variable domain, remainder taken from reference TRBV28 and TRBJ2-5, is DVKVTQSSRYLVKRTGEKVFLECVQDMDHENMFWYRQDPGLGLRLIYFSYDVKMKEKGDIPEGYSVSREKKERFSLILESASTNQTSMYLCASSPRVGGETQYFGPGTRLLVL.

The V call is TRBV5-1, the J call TRBJ2-2; TRBD1 agrees at 8 bases. V was clipped by 2 bases and J by 5 bases; unmatched bases: 8. CDR3 length: 16 residues. The germline gives CDR1 SGHRS, CDR2 YFSETQ. CDR3 sequence: CASSFSGTGGTGELFF. CDR3 bases: TGCGCCAGCAGCTTCTCCGGGACAGGCGGAACCGGGGAGCTGTTTTTT. The whole variable domain, remainder taken from reference TRBV5-1 and TRBJ2-2, is KAGVTQTPRYLIKTRGQQVTLSCSPISGHRSVSWYQQTPGQGLQFLFEYFSETQRNKGNFPGRFSGRQFSNSRSEMNVSTLELGDSALYLCASSFSGTGGTGELFFGEGSRLTVL.

The chain is built from TRBV30 and TRBJ1-4, with D perhaps TRBD1 (5 bases). V gave up 2 bases and J gave up 6 bases, with 22 bases separating them. In germline, CDR1 is GTSNPN, CDR2 SVGIG (reference sequence). This CDR3 has 17 amino acids. The CDR3, as DNA: TGTGCCTGGAGTAGAGGCATCGTTGGCAGGGAGGATGAAAAACTGTTTTTT. It specifies CAWSRGIVGREDEKLFF.

J is TRBJ1-6 and V is TRBV7-6; TRBD1 might be the D (5 bases). V was shortened by 3 bases and J by 6 bases, with 12 bases between the two germline ends. CDR1 and CDR2 from the germline V gene are SGHVS and FNYEAQ. This CDR3 comprises 15 residues. CDR3 bases: TGTGCCAGCAGCTTTGCTGGGGGGAGTAATTCACCCCTCCACTTT. Translated, it gives CASSFAGGSNSPLHF.

The chain employs TRBV18 and TRBJ1-4; no reliable D call. This CDR3 spans 16 amino acids. V lost 3 bases and J 2 bases, leaving 13 bases between the germline ends. CDR1 and CDR2 (germline): KGHSH, LQKENI. CDR3 amino acids: CASSPVNSRTNEKLFF. CDR3 DNA: TGTGCCAGCTCACCTGTTAATTCCCGGACTAATGAAAAACTGTTTTTT.

The chain combines TRBV19 with TRBJ2-7; 13 nucleotides agree with TRBD2. CDR1 and CDR2 from the germline V gene are LNHDA and SQIVND (reference sequence). There are 15 residues in the CDR3. Trimming removed 6 bases from V and 3 bases from J; junction bases left unmatched: 5. The CDR3 region has the DNA TGTGCCAGTAGCCCGTGGACTAGCGGGAGCTACGAGCAGTACTTC. Encoded protein: CASSPWTSGSYEQYF.

The chain joins TRBV4-1 to TRBJ2-3; D remains unclear. The CDR3 totals 14 residues. CDR1 and CDR2 (germline): MGHRA, YSYEKL. V was trimmed by 0 bases and J by 2 bases, leaving 6 bases between them. The CDR3 reads CASSQDSSTDTQYF. The CDR3 DNA reads as TGCGCCAGCAGCCAAGATTCTTCCACAGATACGCAGTATTTT.

This clone has just a few counts. The CDR3 bases are TGTGCCAGCAGCGACCGCCGGGACAGGGATGGCTACACCTTC. It yields the protein CASSDRRDRDGYTF. The gene calls are TRBV9 and TRBJ1-2; 9 bases agree with TRBD1. In germline, CDR1 is SGDLS, CDR2 YYNGEE. V lost 3 bases to trimming and J lost 6 bases; unmatched junction nucleotides: 6. This CDR3 is built from 14 residues.

The CDR3 nucleotides read TGCGCCAGCAGCCCCGCGGGGCTAGCGGGAGGCGCCTCCTACAATGAGCAGTTCTTC. Its translation is CASSPAGLAGGASYNEQFF. The chain employs TRBV5-1 and TRBJ2-1; 11 nucleotides line up with TRBD2. This CDR3 is 19 amino acids long. V lost 4 bases, J lost 0 bases, and 12 bases stayed unmatched. In germline, CDR1 is SGHRS, CDR2 YFSETQ.

The gene calls are TRBV5-1 and TRBJ2-7; perhaps TRBD1 as D (6 bases). Germline CDR1 SGHRS, CDR2 YFSETQ. The germline V and J ends were trimmed by 4 bases and 3 bases, with 23 bases remaining between them. The CDR3 length is 17 residues. This CDR3 reads CASSARPDSATYYEQYF. CDR3 sequence (DNA): TGCGCCAGCAGCGCCCGACCGGACAGCGCGACCTACTACGAGCAGTACTTC.

The chain combines TRBV5-1 with TRBJ2-2, with TRBD1 matching 8 bases. The CDR3 loop spans 17 amino acids. Germline CDR1 SGHRS, CDR2 YFSETQ. With 4 bases clipped from V and 2 bases from J, the junction kept 10 bases outside the gene matches. CDR3 residues: CASSRTGIRRNTGELFF. CDR3 DNA: TGCGCCAGCAGCCGGACAGGGATAAGGCGTAACACCGGGGAGCTGTTTTTT.

The genes are TRBV6-5 and TRBJ1-6, with 9 bases aligning to TRBD1. With V trimmed by 4 bases and J by 9 bases, 10 bases remained unmatched. The CDR3 runs to 16 residues. Germline V gives CDR1 MNHEY, CDR2 SVGAGI. In nucleotides, the CDR3 is TGTGCCAGCAGTTCGATTACCGGGACAGGGCTTTCACCCCTCCACTTT. Its translation: CASSSITGTGLSPLHF.

The rearrangement links TRBV13 to TRBJ2-3, with a weak D call TRBD2 (6 bases). V shed 1 base and J shed 0 bases, with 8 bases lying between them. The CDR3 extends over 15 amino acids. Germline CDR1 and CDR2: PRHDT and FYEKMQ (reference sequence). CDR3 loop: CASSLAGLSTDTQYF. Here the CDR3 DNA reads TGTGCCAGCAGCTTAGCGGGACTGAGCACAGATACGCAGTATTTT.

CDR3 sequence reads: CASSWDRVEAFF. Here the CDR3 DNA reads TGCGCCAGCAGCTGGGACAGGGTAGAAGCTTTCTTT. This chain uses TRBV5-1 with TRBJ1-1; 9 positions agree with TRBD1. V shed 3 bases and J 8 bases; nucleotides not matched to a gene: 2. The CDR3 is made up of 12 amino acids. Germline assignment: CDR1 SGHRS and CDR2 YFSETQ.

This chain links TRBV6-1 with TRBJ2-3; D is possibly TRBD2 (6 bases). From germline, CDR1 is MNHNS and CDR2 SASEGT. The CDR3 is made up of 15 amino acids. The V gene lost 4 bases and the J gene lost 5 bases, with 16 bases spanning the gap. The CDR3 is CASSVRLGQGDTQYF. In nucleotides, the CDR3 is TGTGCCAGCAGTGTTCGACTAGGTCAAGGAGATACGCAGTATTTT.

V usage is TRBV2 and J usage is TRBJ1-3; D remains unclear. V dropped 3 bases and J dropped 7 bases, with 10 bases sitting between them. CDR1 and CDR2 from the germline V gene are SNHLY and FYNNEI. The CDR3 sequence is 13 residues long. This chain's CDR3 is CASSDDILNTIYF. The CDR3, as DNA: TGTGCCAGCAGTGATGACATCCTGAACACCATATATTTT.

This chain joins TRBV19 and TRBJ1-1; 8 bases match TRBD1. Germline values: CDR1 LNHDA, CDR2 SQIVND (reference sequence). This CDR3 is 17 amino acids long. Trimming cost V 0 bases and J 1 base; bases outside gene matches: 7. The chain's CDR3 is CASSIDAGTGANTEAFF. CDR3 sequence (DNA): TGTGCCAGTAGTATAGACGCCGGGACAGGAGCGAACACTGAAGCTTTCTTT.

This clone turned up a few times. The genes are TRBV21-1 and TRBJ2-7; the table's D call, TRBD1, was not checked against the DNA. TRBV21-1 is given as a pseudogene. CDR3 length: 16 residues. CDR3 residues: CASSDGQRVTSYEQYF. The DNA for the CDR3 is TGTGCCAGCAGTGACGGACAGCGTGTCACCTCCTACGAGCAGTACTTC.

V gene TRBV19 combines with J gene TRBJ2-1; D might be TRBD2 (5 bases). Trimming stripped 5 bases from V and 12 bases from J, with 17 bases between. The CDR3 is 13 residues long. The germline V gene has CDR1 LNHDA and CDR2 SQIVND (reference sequence). CDR3 residues: CASSSMGGRVQFF. The CDR3 DNA sequence: TGTGCCAGTAGTTCTATGGGTGGGAGAGTGCAGTTCTTC.

V and J are TRBV7-6 and TRBJ1-2; D not resolved. Germline CDR1 reads SGHVS; CDR2 reads FNYEAQ. Trimming pared 4 bases from V and 10 bases from J, leaving 10 bases between. CDR3 length equals 11 residues. The DNA for the CDR3 is TGTGCCAGCAGCTCCGAGGGTGTCTACACCTTC. Its protein is CASSSEGVYTF.

The chain is built from TRBV18 and TRBJ1-4; 8 bases align to TRBD1. Germline V CDR1 and CDR2: KGHSH, LQKENI. The CDR3 totals 14 residues. V shed 3 bases, J shed 8 bases, and the junction held 5 bases outside the gene matches. The CDR3 DNA follows: TGTGCCAGCTCACCGACAGGGGATAACGAAAAACTGTTTTTT. This translates into CASSPTGDNEKLFF.